The 8 T cell receptor beta chains presented below share a single source sample, sequenced in a study of CD8 T cells in ankylosing spondylitis. From the 5' RACE reads, TCRdb called clonotypes with MiXCR, one entry per CDR3 protein. The sample records about 90,000 distinct CDR3 sequences, around 30% being singletons. The sample taken for sequencing was blood, either unsorted or a sorted T cell fraction (not recorded which). The receptor source for this set is a male donor with ankylosing spondylitis or in good health (not recorded which).

Regarding this clonotype: This may arise from a read error, as a much more abundant clone is one base away. The chain is built from TRBV20-1 and TRBJ2-7, with 11 positions matching TRBD2. CDR1 is DFQATT and CDR2 is SNEGSKA in the germline V gene (reference sequence). The CDR3 runs to 14 residues. CDR3 sequence reads: CSASSGRVDYDQYF. The CDR3 region has the DNA TGCAGTGCTAGTAGCGGGAGGGTCGACTACGACCAGTACTTC.

The chain carries TRBV5-1 and TRBJ2-3; D remains ambiguous. The V gene's germline CDR1 is SGHRS and CDR2 YFSETQ. This CDR3 contains 14 residues. V was pared by 0 bases and J by 5 bases, with 10 bases between. CDR3: CASSLGTTGDTQYF. The CDR3 DNA follows: TGCGCCAGCAGCTTGGGAACAACGGGAGATACGCAGTATTTT.

The rearrangement joins TRBV20-1 to TRBJ1-4; D is unclear. In germline, CDR1 is DFQATT, CDR2 SNEGSKA (reference sequence). V was shortened by 6 bases and J by 5 bases, with 13 bases between the two germline ends. The CDR3 covers 13 residues. The DNA for the CDR3 is TGCAGTGCCCTAGGGCCGGGGAATGAAAAACTGTTTTTT. It translates to CSALGPGNEKLFF.

The chain carries TRBV5-1 and TRBJ2-3; 7 nucleotides line up with TRBD1. V lost 3 bases and J lost 3; bases outside the gene matches: 4. Germline CDR1 SGHRS, CDR2 YFSETQ. CDR3 size: 14 residues. The CDR3 region has the DNA TGCGCCAGCAGCTCCGGACAGGCAACAGATACGCAGTATTTT. This sequence encodes CASSSGQATDTQYF.

The J gene is TRBJ2-7, the V gene TRBV7-9, with TRBD1 identical over 11 bases. CDR1 and CDR2 from the germline V gene are SEHNR and FQNEAQ (reference sequence). This CDR3 is 15 amino acids long. Trimming at V came to 6 bases and at J to 0 bases, leaving 4 bases not matched to a gene. CDR3 amino acids: CASSGGQGVSYEQYV. The CDR3 DNA reads as TGTGCCAGCAGTGGGGGACAGGGGGTCTCCTACGAGCAGTACGTC.

The sample holds a few counts of this clonotype. The chain employs TRBV7-2 and TRBJ2-7, with 7 nucleotides matching TRBD1. Germline V gene sequence: CDR1 SGHTA, CDR2 FQGNSA. The length of the CDR3 is 15 residues. The junction had 3 bases not matched to a gene; V was cut back by 1 base and J by 0 bases. CDR3 residues: CASSLVGQSSYEQYV. Here the CDR3 DNA reads TGTGCCAGCAGCTTAGTGGGACAGAGCTCCTACGAGCAGTACGTC.

The V call is TRBV20-1, the J call TRBJ2-7; 7 nucleotides line up with TRBD2. The germline CDR1 and CDR2 sequences are DFQATT and SNEGSKA (reference sequence). The J segment lost 0 bases and the V segment lost 0 bases, leaving 8 bases of the junction unmatched. CDR3 length equals 16 residues. The CDR3 DNA reads TGCAGTGCTAGAGATGCGTCAAGCGGGGTCTCCTACGAGCAGTACTTC. Its translation is CSARDASSGVSYEQYF.

The chain is built from TRBV20-1 and TRBJ2-7; D perhaps matches TRBD2 (5 bases). The V gene's germline CDR1 is DFQATT and CDR2 SNEGSKA (reference sequence). This CDR3 is 13 amino acids long. Trimming took off 1 base at V and 0 bases at J, with 7 bases between the two ends. The CDR3 bases are TGCAGTGCTAGAGCGGGGTACTCCTACGAGCAGTACTTC. It is translated as CSARAGYSYEQYF.